This T cell receptor (beta chain) was found in a study of CD8 T cells in ankylosing spondylitis. Study outcomes and limitations: CD8+ by phenotype, disease-linked clones were relatively rare in peripheral blood. About eight highly homologous variants made up a TCR beta motif that seemed to typify ankylosing spondylitis blood. Enrichment of disease-linked clones was reportedly significant in matched ankylosing spondylitis synovial fluid.

As for this clonotype: As yet, its antigen is unknown.

TCRdb called the 5' RACE reads again in MiXCR, with one record for every CDR3 protein. This table has 470,000 or so distinct CDR3 sequences, 26% appearing once. Germline CDR1 reads DFQATT; CDR2 reads SNEGSKA (reference sequence). The CDR3 runs to 14 residues. With V trimmed by 4 bases and J by 4 bases, 4 bases remained unmatched. The J gene is TRBJ2-2, the V gene TRBV20-1; TRBD2 matches at 9 bases. The clonotype originates from a male donor with ankylosing spondylitis. Sequenced input: blood, either unsorted or a sorted T cell fraction (not recorded which). CDR3 DNA: TGCAGTGCTATAGCGGGAGCGGGCACCGGGGAGCTGTTTTTT. As protein: CSAIAGAGTGELFF.